The 32 T cell receptor beta chains listed next were all sequenced from one sample in a study of cytomegalovirus exposure and HLA in healthy donors. The PCR ran on 60 Vbeta and 13 Jbeta primers. Clones were read by immunoSEQ multiplex PCR, and TCRdb kept only the in-frame ones, dropping some. The data hold under 150,000 clones, with 75% to 90% observed a single time. Sample: PBMCs. The source of these receptors is a woman in her thirties or forties in good health and CMV-seropositive.

The CDR3 DNA sequence: TGCGCCAGCAGCTTGGGAGGGCAGAACACCGGGGAGCTGTTTTTT. Its protein product is CASSLGGQNTGELFF. V usage is TRBV5-1 and J usage is TRBJ2-2; TRBD2 might be the D (5 bases). V was shortened by 0 bases and J by 1 base, with 7 bases between the two germline ends. Germline V gene lookup returns CDR1 SGHRS and CDR2 YFSETQ. This CDR3 contains 15 residues.

This clone was seen just once. The chain couples TRBV7-8 to TRBJ1-1; the D gene is possibly TRBD1 (5 bases). Between the trimmed V and J ends, which lost 3 bases and 5 bases, there was a span of 19 bases. Germline V CDR1 and CDR2: SGHVS, FQNEAQ. This CDR3 is 16 amino acids long. The CDR3 sequence is CASSFSVNRKGTEAFF. CDR3 DNA sequence: TGTGCCAGCAGCTTCTCTGTCAACAGGAAAGGAACTGAAGCTTTCTTT.

The V call is TRBV9, the J call TRBJ2-5; 8 positions match TRBD1. CDR3 size: 17 residues. V lost 3 bases and J lost 4; bases outside the gene matches: 14. Germline lookup yields CDR1 SGDLS and CDR2 YYNGEE. The CDR3 sequence: CASSEQGGVWGSETQYF. The DNA of the CDR3 is TGTGCCAGCAGCGAACAGGGGGGTGTATGGGGGTCAGAGACCCAGTACTTC.

The V and J genes are TRBV4-2 and TRBJ2-2; 9 nucleotides agree with TRBD1. CDR3 length equals 16 residues. Germline V gene sequence: CDR1 LGHNA, CDR2 YNFKEQ. The V segment lost 4 bases and the J segment 4 bases; nucleotides outside the gene matches: 7. CDR3 in amino acids: CASSRTQGALTGELFF. The CDR3 DNA reads TGTGCCAGCAGCCGAACACAGGGGGCCCTCACCGGGGAGCTGTTTTTT.

The rearrangement links TRBV7-2 to TRBJ2-5, with 12 bases that match TRBD2. V lost 5 bases, J lost 4 bases, and 11 bases stayed unmatched. The CDR3 extends over 17 amino acids. Germline values: CDR1 SGHTA, CDR2 FQGNSA. In DNA, the CDR3 is TGTGCCAGCAGCACAACTAGCGGGAGGTGGGAGTCAGAGACCCAGTACTTC. It encodes CASSTTSGRWESETQYF.

The chain links TRBV10-3 to TRBJ2-5, with 8 bases fitting TRBD1. The ends lost 7 bases at V and 0 bases at J; junction bases unmatched: 1. Germline V gene data show CDR1 as ENHRY and CDR2 as SYGVKD. This CDR3 contains 13 residues. The CDR3 protein is CAINRGYQETQYF. The CDR3 DNA is TGTGCCATCAACAGGGGGTACCAAGAGACCCAGTACTTC.

The chain recombines TRBV15 with TRBJ2-1; 10 positions agree with TRBD2. The junction had 3 bases not matched to a gene; V was cut back by 1 base and J by 0 bases. Germline V gene sequence: CDR1 LNHNV, CDR2 YYDKDF (reference sequence). The CDR3 spans 17 residues. The CDR3 DNA is TGTGCCACCAGCAGAGGGCCTAGCGGGAGCTCCTACAATGAGCAGTTCTTC. It translates to CATSRGPSGSSYNEQFF.

The chain employs TRBV14 and TRBJ2-7, with D unresolved. Germline V gives CDR1 SGHDN, CDR2 FVKESK. V gave up 3 bases and J gave up 2 bases, with 11 bases separating them. CDR3 size: 14 residues. The CDR3 nucleotides are TGTGCCAGCAGCCAGACATTAGGCGCCTACGAGCAGTACTTC. This sequence encodes CASSQTLGAYEQYF. The full variable domain, completed using reference TRBV14 and TRBJ2-7, is EAGVTQFPSHSVIEKGQTVTLRCDPISGHDNLYWYRRVMGKEIKFLLHFVKESKQDESGMPNNRFLAERTGGTYSTLKVQPAELEDSGVYFCASSQTLGAYEQYFGPGTRLTVT.

V and J are TRBV13 and TRBJ2-2; D might be TRBD2 (5 bases). V was trimmed by 4 bases and J by 3 bases, leaving 12 bases between them. The CDR3 covers 15 residues. Germline V gene data show CDR1 as PRHDT and CDR2 as FYEKMQ (reference sequence). In DNA form, the CDR3 reads TGTGCCAGCAGCTCCCGGGGTAAGGACACCGGGGAGCTGTTTTTT. It yields the protein CASSSRGKDTGELFF.

The chain uses TRBV15 and TRBJ1-1; the D gene is possibly TRBD1 (6 bases). The CDR3 spans 15 residues. The V end lost 0 bases, the J end lost 4 bases, and 12 bases lay between the germline ends. Germline-derived CDR1 and CDR2 are LNHNV and YYDKDF (reference sequence). CDR3 bases: TGTGCCACCAGCAGAGACACAGGGCTGGGCACTGAAGCTTTCTTT. Its translation: CATSRDTGLGTEAFF.

V is TRBV7-2 and J is TRBJ2-2; 9 positions match TRBD1. This CDR3 spans 16 amino acids. Germline CDR1 and CDR2: SGHTA and FQGNSA. The ends lost 2 bases at V and 5 bases at J; junction bases unmatched: 6. CDR3 nucleotide sequence: TGTGCCAGCAGCTTAACGGGACAGGGTTGGACCGGGGAGCTGTTTTTT. Translating it yields CASSLTGQGWTGELFF. The full variable domain, completed using reference TRBV7-2 and TRBJ2-2, is GAGVSQSPSNKVTEKGKDVELRCDPISGHTALYWYRQSLGQGLEFLIYFQGNSAPDKSGLPSDRFSAERTGGSVSTLTIQRTQQEDSAVYLCASSLTGQGWTGELFFGEGSRLTVL.

The chain recombines TRBV6-1 with TRBJ1-3; a possible D gene is TRBD1 (5 bases). The CDR3 sequence is 14 residues long. The V gene's germline CDR1 is MNHNS and CDR2 SASEGT. V lost 3 bases to trimming and J lost 3 bases, with 9 bases between them. DNA of the CDR3: TGTGCCAGCAGTGACAGGGTCGGTGGAAACACCATATATTTT. It encodes CASSDRVGGNTIYF.

The chain carries TRBV7-2 and TRBJ1-1; 7 bases line up with TRBD1. Germline trimming cut 2 bases from V and 9 bases from J; bases unmatched to any gene: 6. This CDR3 is 13 amino acids long. Per germline, CDR1 SGHTA and CDR2 FQGNSA. This chain's CDR3 is CASSLQGVPQAFF. The DNA of the CDR3 is TGTGCCAGCAGCTTACAGGGGGTGCCTCAAGCTTTCTTT.

In regard to this clone: The junction does not match germline at one end; this may be a read error. The genes are TRBV7-8 and TRBJ1-2; no clear D. Germline V gene data show CDR1 as SGHVS and CDR2 as FQNEAQ. The CDR3 contains 14 residues. CDR3 loop: CASSLGGGGYRYTF. The CDR3 DNA reads as TGTGCCAGCAGCTTAGGGGGAGGTGGCTATCGCTACACCTTC.

The chain has TRBV7-3 and TRBJ2-7; D gene uncertain. The CDR3 is 15 residues long. Trimming removed 1 base at V and 0 bases at J, with 10 bases between. In germline, CDR1 is SGHTA, CDR2 FQGTGA. The CDR3 here is CASSLNDISSYEQYF. The CDR3 region has the DNA TGTGCCAGCAGCTTAAACGACATTAGCTCCTACGAGCAGTACTTC.

This clone was recorded only once. The chain employs TRBV19 and TRBJ1-2; 8 nucleotides agree with TRBD1. V was pared by 0 bases and J by 8 bases, with 8 bases of the junction left unmatched. Per the germline V gene, CDR1 is LNHDA and CDR2 is SQIVND (reference sequence). The CDR3 spans 15 residues. CDR3 loop: CASSIDGQGFRGYTF. In DNA, the CDR3 is TGTGCCAGTAGTATAGATGGACAGGGTTTTAGGGGCTACACCTTC.

This chain joins TRBV29-1 and TRBJ1-2; 7 nucleotides match TRBD1. Germline-derived CDR1 and CDR2 are SQVTM and ANQGSEA. The CDR3 contains 13 residues. The junction had 9 bases not matched to a gene; V was cut back by 3 bases and J by 8 bases. In nucleotides, the CDR3 is TGCAGCGTTGAGTCGGTGGGACAGAGGGGCTACACCTTC. Encoded protein: CSVESVGQRGYTF.

This rearrangement joins TRBV28 to TRBJ2-7; D might be TRBD2 (5 bases). CDR1 is MDHEN, CDR2 SYDVKM, per germline. CDR3 length equals 16 residues. V was clipped by 2 bases and J by 1 base, with 15 bases between them. In DNA, the CDR3 is TGTGCCAGCAGTTTAACTAGGCCCACTAGGTCCTACGAGCAGTACTTC. Translation gives CASSLTRPTRSYEQYF.

The chain recombines TRBV30 with TRBJ1-1; 8 positions match TRBD1. The germline CDR1 and CDR2 sequences are GTSNPN and SVGIG (reference sequence). J gave up 4 bases and V 5 bases, and 9 bases lay outside the gene matches. The CDR3 consists of 14 residues. The CDR3 region is CAWVQGAWSTEAFF. CDR3 nucleotide sequence: TGTGCCTGGGTCCAGGGGGCTTGGAGCACTGAAGCTTTCTTT.

The chain employs TRBV5-1 and TRBJ2-3; maybe TRBD1 (5 bases). The CDR3 is made up of 16 amino acids. Germline V lookup: CDR1 SGHRS, CDR2 YFSETQ. Trimming stripped 1 base from V and 4 bases from J, with 16 bases between. The chain's CDR3 is CASSLSPPRVPDTQYF. CDR3 nucleotides: TGCGCCAGCAGCTTGTCCCCCCCCAGGGTTCCAGATACGCAGTATTTT.

This clone was found a few times. The chain is built from TRBV12-5 and TRBJ2-3; 12 bases line up with TRBD2. J gave up 5 bases and V 4 bases, and 1 base lay outside the gene matches. This CDR3 contains 14 residues. Germline lookup yields CDR1 LGHNT and CDR2 FRNRAP. CDR3 amino acids: CASGSGLAGDTQYF. CDR3 in DNA: TGTGCTAGTGGTTCGGGACTAGCGGGAGATACGCAGTATTTT.

This rearrangement joins TRBV5-3 to TRBJ2-6; tentatively, D is TRBD1 (6 bases). TRBV5-3 is annotated as an ORF whose role is uncertain. Trimming shortened V by 3 bases and J by 5 bases, and 9 bases separated the two germline ends. CDR3 length: 14 amino acids. Here the CDR3 DNA reads TGTGCCAGAAGCTCCGGACAGAGGGCCAACGTCCTGACTTTC. Translation gives CARSSGQRANVLTF.

The V gene is TRBV5-1, the J gene TRBJ2-7; D is ambiguous. V dropped 2 bases and J dropped 0 bases, with 6 bases sitting between them. CDR1 and CDR2 from the germline V gene are SGHRS and YFSETQ. The CDR3 loop spans 13 amino acids. The DNA of the CDR3 is TGCGCCAGCAGCTTACAGTTCTCCTACGAGCAGTACTTC. Protein sequence: CASSLQFSYEQYF. The full variable domain, with the rest looked up from reference TRBV5-1 and TRBJ2-7, is KAGVTQTPRYLIKTRGQQVTLSCSPISGHRSVSWYQQTPGQGLQFLFEYFSETQRNKGNFPGRFSGRQFSNSRSEMNVSTLELGDSALYLCASSLQFSYEQYFGPGTRLTVT.

The chain couples TRBV6-4 to TRBJ1-1; no reliable D call. The V gene's germline CDR1 is MRHNA and CDR2 SNTAGT. The length of the CDR3 is 14 residues. Trimming shortened V by 4 bases and J by 6 bases, and 15 bases separated the two germline ends. The CDR3 DNA reads as TGTGCCAGCAGTGCCTTAGGAGGTGGGTCTGAAGCTTTCTTT. It specifies CASSALGGGSEAFF.

This chain uses TRBV18 with TRBJ2-7, with 7 bases lining up with TRBD1. With V trimmed by 5 bases and J by 0 bases, 7 bases remained unmatched. This CDR3 is 15 amino acids long. The germline V gene encodes CDR1 KGHSH and CDR2 LQKENI. DNA for the CDR3: TGTGCCAGCTCAGCGAGAAGACAGGGCTCCTACGAGCAGTACTTC. The encoded protein is CASSARRQGSYEQYF.

The chain couples TRBV7-3 to TRBJ1-2; D perhaps matches TRBD1 (5 bases). Trimming removed 5 bases at V and 3 bases at J, with 13 bases between. Germline V gene sequence: CDR1 SGHTA, CDR2 FQGTGA. The CDR3 extends over 14 amino acids. CDR3 amino acids: CASSPSGTDYGYTF. The DNA of the CDR3 is TGTGCCAGCAGCCCCAGCGGGACGGACTATGGCTACACCTTC.

The chain carries TRBV2 and TRBJ2-5, with a tentative D call TRBD2 (6 bases). CDR1 and CDR2 from the germline V gene are SNHLY and FYNNEI. This CDR3 spans 14 amino acids. The V gene lost 6 bases and the J gene lost 3 bases, with 14 bases spanning the gap. The CDR3: CASRGRVAEETQYF. DNA for the CDR3: TGTGCCAGCAGGGGGAGAGTAGCGGAAGAGACCCAGTACTTC.

J is TRBJ2-7 and V is TRBV10-3; 10 nucleotides align to TRBD2. V trimming: 6 bases; J trimming: 5 bases; junction bases outside the gene matches: 7. The CDR3 extends over 14 amino acids. Germline CDR1 ENHRY, CDR2 SYGVKD. This chain's CDR3 is CAIRETGTSDEQYF. The CDR3 nucleotides read TGTGCCATCAGAGAAACCGGGACTAGCGACGAGCAGTACTTC.

This clone was seen a handful of times. The V gene is TRBV27, the J gene TRBJ1-2, with 8 bases aligning to TRBD1. In germline, CDR1 is MNHEY, CDR2 SMNVEV (reference sequence). CDR3 length: 16 residues. Trimming cost V 7 bases and J 8 bases; bases outside gene matches: 18. CDR3 residues: CASTKTLRTGKCGYTF. The CDR3 DNA reads as TGTGCCAGCACCAAAACGCTACGGACAGGGAAATGCGGCTACACCTTC.

The V gene is TRBV5-4, the J gene TRBJ1-2; 7 bases are shared with TRBD1. The CDR3 covers 13 residues. The trim removed 3 bases at V and 2 bases at J, leaving 1 base unmatched. The germline CDR1 and CDR2 sequences are SGHNT and YYREEE (reference sequence). Here the CDR3 reads CASSSGQNYGYTF. Written as DNA, the CDR3 is TGTGCCAGCAGCTCGGGACAGAACTATGGCTACACCTTC.

This clone came up a few times. The rearrangement links TRBV7-9 to TRBJ1-1, with 8 positions matching TRBD1. The CDR3 is 16 residues long. Looked up from germline, CDR1 is SEHNR and CDR2 is FQNEAQ (reference sequence). With V trimmed by 5 bases and J by 4 bases, 12 bases remained unmatched. CDR3 loop: CASSEPRAGGVTEAFF. CDR3 DNA sequence: TGTGCCAGCAGCGAACCCCGGGCAGGGGGCGTCACTGAAGCTTTCTTT.

This clone appeared once. The chain links TRBV11-2 to TRBJ1-4, with 8 bases that match TRBD1. V trimming: 5 bases; J trimming: 7 bases; junction bases outside the gene matches: 9. The CDR3 sequence is 15 residues long. Germline-derived CDR1 and CDR2 are SGHAT and FQNNGV. CDR3 protein: CASSTGQGAFEKLFF. DNA of the CDR3: TGTGCCAGCAGCACAGGTCAGGGGGCATTTGAAAAACTGTTTTTT.